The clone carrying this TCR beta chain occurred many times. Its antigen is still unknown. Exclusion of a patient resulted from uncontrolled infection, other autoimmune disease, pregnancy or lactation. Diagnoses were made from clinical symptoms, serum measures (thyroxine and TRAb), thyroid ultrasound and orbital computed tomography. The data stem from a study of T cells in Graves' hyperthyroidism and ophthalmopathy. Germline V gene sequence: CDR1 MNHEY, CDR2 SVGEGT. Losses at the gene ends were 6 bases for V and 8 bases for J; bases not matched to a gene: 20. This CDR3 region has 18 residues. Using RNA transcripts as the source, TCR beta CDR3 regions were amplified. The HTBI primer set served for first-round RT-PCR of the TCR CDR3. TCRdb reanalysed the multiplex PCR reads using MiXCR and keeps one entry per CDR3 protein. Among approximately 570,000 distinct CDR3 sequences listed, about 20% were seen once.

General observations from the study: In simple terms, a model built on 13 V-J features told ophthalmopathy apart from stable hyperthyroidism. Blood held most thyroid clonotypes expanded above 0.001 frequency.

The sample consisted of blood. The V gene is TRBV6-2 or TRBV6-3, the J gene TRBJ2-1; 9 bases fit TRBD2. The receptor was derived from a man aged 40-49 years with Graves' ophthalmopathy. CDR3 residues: CASRVSSGGKLLGDEQFF. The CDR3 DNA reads TGTGCCAGCAGAGTGAGTAGCGGGGGAAAACTTCTAGGGGATGAGCAGTTCTTC.